This T cell receptor (beta chain) comes out of a study of T cell changes during pregnancy in multiple sclerosis. The repertoire was sequenced with immunoSEQ multiplex PCR; TCRdb's copy has only in-frame clones and lacks some. The table shows some 57,000 clones, with more than 80% occurring only once. Per germline, CDR1 MGHDK and CDR2 SYGVNS. The CDR3 sequence is 16 residues long. V was clipped by 2 bases and J by 2 bases, with 13 bases between them. This TCR came from a female donor in good health, enrolled as a control in a pregnancy study. Sequencing used CD4+ T cells from peripheral blood mononuclear cells, obtained after pregnancy. The chain has TRBV25-1 and TRBJ2-1, with D perhaps matching TRBD1 (5 bases). The CDR3 DNA sequence: TGTGCCAGCAGTGAAACGACAGTCCCTACCTACAATGAGCAGTTCTTC. Protein product: CASSETTVPTYNEQFF.